The clone carrying this T cell receptor beta chain was detected a few times. Its antigen is not known. Carrying unique molecular identifiers, the cDNA also gained a universal primer site through template switching. One entry per CDR3 protein results from TCRdb running MiXCR on the 5' RACE reads. The table lists 500,000 to 700,000 distinct CDR3 sequences, about 7.6% of them singletons. This sample is drawn from a study of identical twins. Findings and caveats of the study: Low generation-probability sequences were in excess among twin-shared out-of-frame alpha sequences. Researchers caution that invariant MAIT and iNKT cells could partly confound zero-insertion analyses.

Healthy Caucasians made up all donors. Per the germline V gene, CDR1 is MDHEN and CDR2 is SYDVKM. The CDR3 sequence is 14 residues long. V shed 8 bases and J shed 4 bases, with 14 bases lying between them. The sample was also reused in another study, on yellow fever vaccine responses in identical twins.

The origin of this receptor is a woman between 18 and 29 years old in good health. The specimen sequenced was PBMCs. The chain recombines TRBV28 with TRBJ2-2, with D possibly being TRBD2 (6 bases). As DNA, the CDR3 is TGTGCCAGCCGGGGGAGTCGTGGCACCGGGGAGCTGTTTTTT. Protein sequence: CASRGSRGTGELFF. The full variable domain, rest sourced from reference TRBV28 and TRBJ2-2, is DVKVTQSSRYLVKRTGEKVFLECVQDMDHENMFWYRQDPGLGLRLIYFSYDVKMKEKGDIPEGYSVSREKKERFSLILESASTNQTSMYLCASRGSRGTGELFFGEGSRLTVL.